This T cell receptor (beta chain) was recorded in a study of T-cell reconstitution after alpha-beta-depleted transplantation in children. There are many counts of this clonotype. The target antigen is unknown. Study conclusions and caveats: Newly produced T cells mostly provided counts and TCRbeta diversity after one year, as hyperexpanded clones declined. Surviving recipient T cells and thymic progenitors produced the high day-60 TCRbeta diversity seen in some patients. Alpha-beta T cells about two months after transplant reportedly derived from several hundred expanded graft clones.

Preparation of the TCRbeta library involved a method that used unique molecular identifiers. Using its own MiXCR run on the PCR reads, TCRdb lists one record per CDR3 protein. The sample lists 200,000 to 300,000 distinct CDR3 sequences; roughly 8.2% were seen once. The CDR3 has 15 residues. V was pared by 1 base and J by 9 bases, with 16 bases between. Per germline, CDR1 MGHRA and CDR2 YSYEKL. The origin of this receptor is a male patient younger than 18 who had a stem cell transplant for acute lymphoblastic leukemia, so the T cells may come from the graft donor. V is TRBV4-1 and J is TRBJ2-4; D gene uncertain. Sequenced material: PBMCs, mostly from graft donor cells, taken 180 days after TCRalphabeta/CD19-depleted stem cell transplant. This CDR3 is CASSQVSVVPIIQYF. The CDR3 region has the DNA TGCGCCAGCAGCCAAGTTTCGGTCGTACCCATCATTCAGTACTTC.